The 16 T cell receptor beta chains below come from one sample, sequenced in a study of control samples from healthy donors and cancer patients. Sequencing was performed with immunoSEQ multiplex PCR; in TCRdb, only in-frame clones are kept and a portion is missing. The table lists approximately 170,000 clones, 75% to 95% of them singletons. Material: blood. The receptor source for this set is a woman aged 30 to 39 in good health.

V gene TRBV9 combines with J gene TRBJ2-7; tentative D call: TRBD1 (6 bases). The CDR3 runs 12 residues. Germline V gives CDR1 SGDLS, CDR2 YYNGEE. Between the trimmed V and J ends, which lost 4 bases and 3 bases, there was a span of 8 bases. CDR3 sequence reads: CASSTQGYEQYF. In nucleotides, the CDR3 is TGTGCCAGCAGCACACAGGGCTACGAGCAGTACTTC.

The chain uses TRBV6-5 and TRBJ2-3; D perhaps matches TRBD1 (5 bases). Per the germline V gene, CDR1 is MNHEY and CDR2 is SVGAGI. The CDR3 extends over 15 amino acids. Between the trimmed V and J ends, which lost 5 bases and 0 bases, there was a span of 12 bases. This chain's CDR3 is CASSRDSSSTDTQYF. The CDR3 region has the DNA TGTGCCAGCAGTAGAGACAGTTCTAGCACAGATACGCAGTATTTT.

The rearrangement links TRBV19 to TRBJ2-1; 9 positions agree with TRBD1. The CDR3 spans 11 residues. Per the germline V gene, CDR1 is LNHDA and CDR2 is SQIVND (reference sequence). V lost 8 bases to trimming and J lost 7 bases; unmatched junction nucleotides: 0. CDR3 region: CASGQGNEQFF. In DNA form, the CDR3 reads TGTGCCAGTGGACAGGGGAATGAGCAGTTCTTC.

This rearrangement joins TRBV5-5 to TRBJ2-3; D remains unclear. This CDR3 spans 13 amino acids. The V and J ends lost 0 bases and 2 bases respectively, with 4 bases between them. Germline-derived CDR1 and CDR2 are SGHKS and YYEKEE (reference sequence). CDR3 sequence reads: CASSLDITDTQYF. DNA for the CDR3: TGTGCCAGCAGCTTGGACATCACAGATACGCAGTATTTT.

V gene TRBV7-9 combines with J gene TRBJ2-7, with 7 bases lining up with TRBD2. Trimming took 1 base from V and 0 from J; bases not matched to a gene: 3. CDR3 length: 15 amino acids. Germline CDR1 reads SEHNR; CDR2 reads FQNEAQ (reference sequence). DNA of the CDR3: TGTGCCAGCAGCTTAGGGGCTAGCGGCTCCTACGAGCAGTACTTC. It specifies CASSLGASGSYEQYF.

V is TRBV6-2 or TRBV6-3 and J is TRBJ2-5; D perhaps matches TRBD2 (5 bases). Germline-derived CDR1 and CDR2 are MNHEY and SVGEGT. Trimming removed 4 bases from V and 2 bases from J, with 11 bases in between. This CDR3 has 14 residues. For the CDR3, the DNA is TGTGCCAGCAGTTCGGGTAGCGCGCAAGAGACCCAGTACTTC. Translating it yields CASSSGSAQETQYF.

This clone was detected a few times. V usage is TRBV5-1 and J usage is TRBJ2-7; TRBD2 might be the D (5 bases). Germline V gene sequence: CDR1 SGHRS, CDR2 YFSETQ. There are 14 residues in the CDR3. The V end was cut by 4 bases, the J end by 2 bases, with 13 bases between. The CDR3 coding sequence is TGCGCCAGCAGCGCCGAGCGGCCCCCCTACGAGCAGTACTTC. It specifies CASSAERPPYEQYF.

This chain connects TRBV7-3 to TRBJ2-2; TRBD1 or TRBD2 may be the D gene (5 bases each). CDR1 and CDR2 from the germline V gene are SGHTA and FQGTGA. The CDR3 is 13 residues long. V was cut by 1 base and J by 7 bases, with 7 bases left in between. Here the CDR3 reads CASSLRGNGELFF. The CDR3 bases are TGTGCCAGCAGCTTAAGGGGGAACGGGGAGCTGTTTTTT.

The sample holds one count of this clone. The chain joins TRBV7-6 to TRBJ2-7; no clear D gene. The V gene lost 2 bases and the J gene lost 3 bases, with 11 bases spanning the gap. CDR1 and CDR2 from the germline V gene are SGHVS and FNYEAQ. This CDR3 spans 14 amino acids. Here the CDR3 reads CASSLSGRSYEQYF. The CDR3 DNA reads as TGTGCCAGCAGCTTATCTGGACGAAGCTACGAGCAGTACTTC.

The genes are TRBV5-5 and TRBJ2-5, with D possibly matching TRBD1 (6 bases). The germline CDR1 and CDR2 sequences are SGHKS and YYEKEE (reference sequence). V was pared by 4 bases and J by 0 bases, with 16 bases between. The CDR3 contains 16 residues. CDR3 protein: CASSDQDRPYQETQYF. The CDR3 coding sequence is TGTGCCAGCAGCGACCAGGACAGACCGTACCAAGAGACCCAGTACTTC.

This chain uses TRBV6-6 with TRBJ2-7; 10 bases agree with TRBD2. The CDR3 totals 16 residues. V gave up 0 bases and J gave up 7 bases; unmatched junction bases: 9. Germline CDR1 MNHNY, CDR2 SVGAGI (reference sequence). The CDR3 DNA sequence: TGTGCCAGCAGTTACTCGAAGGCTAGCGGGAGTAAAGAGCAGTACTTC. It encodes CASSYSKASGSKEQYF.

This clone has just one count. This chain connects TRBV6-5 to TRBJ2-1; D is ambiguous. There are 13 residues in the CDR3. Germline V gene lookup returns CDR1 MNHEY and CDR2 SVGAGI. V was pared by 6 bases and J by 4 bases, with 10 bases between. CDR3 sequence reads: CASRVAPYNEQFF. The CDR3 DNA reads TGTGCCAGCAGAGTAGCTCCTTACAATGAGCAGTTCTTC.

The chain recombines TRBV6-1 with TRBJ2-3; 12 bases line up with TRBD2. CDR3 length: 16 amino acids. Germline CDR1 is MNHNS and CDR2 is SASEGT. Losses at the gene ends were 1 base for V and 7 bases for J; bases not matched to a gene: 6. CDR3 DNA: TGTGCCAGCAGTGAAGGGCTAGCGGGGGGGCGCAATACGCAGTATTTT. As protein: CASSEGLAGGRNTQYF.

The CDR3 coding sequence is TGTGCCAGCTCACCATCGGTGCAGGGACTTAACTATGGCTACACCTTC. Translating gives CASSPSVQGLNYGYTF. V usage is TRBV18 and J usage is TRBJ1-2, with D possibly TRBD1 on 5 matching bases. The CDR3 spans 16 residues. The V and J ends lost 2 bases and 1 base respectively, with 14 bases between them. Germline CDR1 and CDR2: KGHSH and LQKENI.

The rearrangement joins TRBV11-3 to TRBJ2-7; 7 bases line up with TRBD1. Germline-derived CDR1 and CDR2 are SGHNT and YENEEA. The length of the CDR3 is 14 residues. The trim removed 1 base at V and 2 bases at J, leaving 2 bases unmatched. The CDR3 DNA reads TGTGCCAGCAGCTTAGCGCAGGGGGCCTACGAGCAGTACTTC. It translates to CASSLAQGAYEQYF.

This rearrangement joins TRBV7-2 to TRBJ2-7, with D perhaps matching TRBD1 or TRBD2 (6 bases each). The CDR3 is 14 amino acids. Germline loops: CDR1 SGHTA, CDR2 FQGNSA. Trimming took off 1 base at V and 3 bases at J, with 10 bases between the two ends. The CDR3 reads CASSLEGGFYEQYF. CDR3 DNA sequence: TGTGCCAGCAGCTTAGAGGGGGGTTTCTACGAGCAGTACTTC. The whole variable domain, filled in from reference TRBV7-2 and TRBJ2-7, reads GAGVSQSPSNKVTEKGKDVELRCDPISGHTALYWYRQSLGQGLEFLIYFQGNSAPDKSGLPSDRFSAERTGGSVSTLTIQRTQQEDSAVYLCASSLEGGFYEQYFGPGTRLTVT.